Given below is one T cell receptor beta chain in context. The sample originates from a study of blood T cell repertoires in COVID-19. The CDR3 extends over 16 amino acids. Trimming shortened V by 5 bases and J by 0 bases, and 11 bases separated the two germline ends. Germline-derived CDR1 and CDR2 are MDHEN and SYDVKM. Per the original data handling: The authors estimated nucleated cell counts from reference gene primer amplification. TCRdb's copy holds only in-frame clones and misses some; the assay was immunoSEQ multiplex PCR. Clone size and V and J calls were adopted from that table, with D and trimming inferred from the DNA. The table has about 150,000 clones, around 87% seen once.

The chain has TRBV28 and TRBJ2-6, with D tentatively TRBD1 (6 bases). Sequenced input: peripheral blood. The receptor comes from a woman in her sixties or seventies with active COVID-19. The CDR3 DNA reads TGTGCCAGCAGTGTTCCGGGACACTCTGGGGCCAACGTCCTGACTTTC. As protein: CASSVPGHSGANVLTF.